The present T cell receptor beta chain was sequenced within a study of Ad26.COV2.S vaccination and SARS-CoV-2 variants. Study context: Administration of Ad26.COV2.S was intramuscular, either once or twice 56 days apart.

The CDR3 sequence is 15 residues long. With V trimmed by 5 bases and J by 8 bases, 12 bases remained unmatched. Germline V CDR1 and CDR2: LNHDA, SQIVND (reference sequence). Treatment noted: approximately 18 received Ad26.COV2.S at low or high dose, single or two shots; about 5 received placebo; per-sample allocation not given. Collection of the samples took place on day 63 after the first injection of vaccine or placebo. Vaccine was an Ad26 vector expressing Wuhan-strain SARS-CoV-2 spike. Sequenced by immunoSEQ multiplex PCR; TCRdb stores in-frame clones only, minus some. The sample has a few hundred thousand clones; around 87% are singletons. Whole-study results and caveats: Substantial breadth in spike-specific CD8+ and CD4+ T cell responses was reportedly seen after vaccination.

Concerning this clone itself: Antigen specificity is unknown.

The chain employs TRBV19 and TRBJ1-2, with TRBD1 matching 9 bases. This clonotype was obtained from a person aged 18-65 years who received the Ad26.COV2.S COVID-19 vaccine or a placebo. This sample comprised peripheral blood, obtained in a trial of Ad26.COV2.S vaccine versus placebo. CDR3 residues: CASSLTGGRIGGYTF. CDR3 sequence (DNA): TGTGCCAGTAGTTTGACAGGGGGGCGGATCGGCGGCTACACCTTC.